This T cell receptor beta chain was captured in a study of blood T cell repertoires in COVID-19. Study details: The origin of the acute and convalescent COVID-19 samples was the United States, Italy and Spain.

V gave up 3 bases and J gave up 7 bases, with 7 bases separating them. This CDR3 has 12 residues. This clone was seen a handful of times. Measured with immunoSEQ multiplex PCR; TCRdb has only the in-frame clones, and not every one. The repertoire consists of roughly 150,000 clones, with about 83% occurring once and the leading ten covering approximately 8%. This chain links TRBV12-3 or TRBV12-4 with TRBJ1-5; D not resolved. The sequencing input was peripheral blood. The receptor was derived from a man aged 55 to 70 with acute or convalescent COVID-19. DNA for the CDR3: TGTGCCAGCAGTTTTGGAGTACAGCCCCAGCATTTT. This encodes CASSFGVQPQHF.